A selection of T cell receptor beta chains follows, all from one sample in a study of shared T cell receptors in the human thymus. TCRdb's table, derived via immunoSEQ multiplex PCR, lists solely in-frame clones and lacks some. The sample records some 700,000 clones, 80% to 90% being singletons. The data were also submitted as part of a second study, on human thymus T cells.

The sequenced sample was thymocytes. These receptor sequences come from a girl under three years old with a congenital heart defect. Each CDR3 is given with its conserved first and last residue. A D gene is named only where the DNA matches it firmly.

D gene,V gene,CDR3 protein
.,TRBV4-1,CASSQGGGAAAFF
.,TRBV6-1,CASTTTWFDSPLHF
.,TRBV5-6,CASSCSGTHQETQYF
.,TRBV4-3,CASSQTIQYQNTEAFF
.,TRBV4-2,CASSQDSRNQPQHF
TRBD2,TRBV7-9,CASSLGPIMRGGLTGELFF
TRBD2,TRBV25-1,CASSDPSGGEQETQYF
TRBD2,TRBV7-2,CASSSPASGEQETQYF
TRBD2,TRBV9,CASSLTTSGGPDTQYF
.,TRBV4-1,CASSQGRWQGSTEAFF
TRBD2,TRBV5-4,CASSFSPSGTRAETQYF
.,TRBV4-3,CASSQDRIRATEAYEQYF
.,TRBV4-1,CASSQVGRVTNEKLFF
TRBD2,TRBV7-2,CASSPRAGGPSDTDTQYF
.,TRBV11-2,CASSRQRLGPPGEQYF
TRBD1,TRBV6-1,CATRTGGSGGYTF
TRBD1,TRBV12-5,CASGLDFRDRETDVTNQPQHF
TRBD1,TRBV5-6,CASSTGTGGSYEQYF
TRBD1,TRBV10-3,CAISIGTGENTEAFF
TRBD1,TRBV29-1,CSGGQGGSYEQYF
TRBD1,TRBV7-9,CASSRTGSYEQYF
.,TRBV7-9,CASSLVVRPGKAYNSPLHF
.,TRBV5-1,CASSLGGAPCPHNVTALYTGELFF
TRBD1,TRBV4-1,CASSLQGGGEQFF
.,TRBV15,CATSGRVRVEAFF
.,TRBV7-9,CASSSQVGLGWDEQYF
.,TRBV4-2,CASSTRLAGYAETQYF
TRBD1,TRBV5-8,CASSSDRGRTDTQYF
TRBD2,TRBV7-2,CASSLMTPGGPYEQYF
TRBD2,TRBV7-3,CASSLIAGGRDTQYF
.,TRBV5-8,CASSLRATNEKLFF
.,TRBV19,CASSIVYRERGRTDTQYF
TRBD1,TRBV7-2,CASSIRTGGSSPLHF
.,TRBV10-3,CAISFLHLQGGSYNEQFF
.,TRBV6-4,CASSVPKEPGLAGMSPLHF
.,TRBV5-4,CASSLAAGRIFDTEAFF
.,TRBV5-4,CASSLKNSGGSPLHF
TRBD1,TRBV30,CAWQQQGALRNTIYF
TRBD1,TRBV7-6,CASSLERWGTGEFNGDYNEQFF
TRBD1,TRBV6-5,CASSQGETQYF
.,TRBV7-2,CASSSPLPSPTEQYF
.,TRBV29-1,CSVFLRRRLNTEAFF
.,TRBV11-2,CASSRRQATTSSYNEQFF
.,TRBV27,CASSLSPDYGYTF
.,TRBV28,CASSSLRTGTQGETQYF
TRBD1,TRBV5-4,CASSPRDRGNTGELFF
.,TRBV27,CASRLKSGGRTEAFF
TRBD1,TRBV19,CASSPPPDRGTNEKLFF
.,TRBV27,CASSLTGARRNSPLHF
.,TRBV11-2,CASSLLAAATQYF
TRBD1,TRBV5-1,CASSGDRGIAEAFF
.,TRBV30,CAWKRYEETQYF
.,TRBV19,CATQNGISGNTIYF
.,TRBV6-6,CASSYRHRINQPQHF
.,TRBV25-1,CASSDVRGSNYEQYF
.,TRBV27,CASSPNATAHPRQGSSYNSPLHF
.,TRBV5-4,CASSVSRGRHEQYF